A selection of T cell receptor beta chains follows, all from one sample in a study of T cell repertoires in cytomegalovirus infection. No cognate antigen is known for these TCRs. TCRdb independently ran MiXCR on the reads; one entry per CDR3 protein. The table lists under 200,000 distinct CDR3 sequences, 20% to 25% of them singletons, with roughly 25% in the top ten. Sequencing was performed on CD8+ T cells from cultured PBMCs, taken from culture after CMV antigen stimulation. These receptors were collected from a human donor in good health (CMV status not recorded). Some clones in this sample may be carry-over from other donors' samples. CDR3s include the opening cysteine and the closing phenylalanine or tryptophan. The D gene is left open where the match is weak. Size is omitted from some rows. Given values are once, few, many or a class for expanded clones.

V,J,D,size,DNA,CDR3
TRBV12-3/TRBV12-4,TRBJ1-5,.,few,TGTGCCAGCGGACCTAGTGGGAATCAGCCCCAGCATTTT,CASGPSGNQPQHF
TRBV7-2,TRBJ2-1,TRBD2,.,TGTGCCAGCAGCTTAGTGGGACTAGCCAATGAGCAGTTCTTC,CASSLVGLANEQFF
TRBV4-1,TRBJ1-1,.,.,TGCGCCAGCAGCCAAGATTTCCCCGGGGGGCACCGGGACACTGAAGCTTTCTTT,CASSQDFPGGHRDTEAFF
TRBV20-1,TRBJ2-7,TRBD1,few,TGCAGTTTGGACAGGGCGATTCTGGGCGAGCAGTACTTC,CSLDRAILGEQYF
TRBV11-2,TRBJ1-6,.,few,TGTGCCAGCAGCTTAGATGAGGGCTTCTATAATTCACCCCTCCACTTT,CASSLDEGFYNSPLHF
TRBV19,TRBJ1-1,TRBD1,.,TGTGCCAGTCATGAGACAGGGGCGAACACTGAAGCTTTCTTT,CASHETGANTEAFF
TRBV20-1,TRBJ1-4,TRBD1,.,TGCAGTGCCGATCCGGGACAGGGGGCAAGAGGGACTAATGAAAAACTGTTTTTT,CSADPGQGARGTNEKLFF
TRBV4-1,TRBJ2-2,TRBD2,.,TGCGCCAGCAGCCAGGGAGGCCTAGCGGGCTTCAACACCGGGGAGCTGTTTTTT,CASSQGGLAGFNTGELFF
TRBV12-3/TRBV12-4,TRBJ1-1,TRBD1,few,TGTGCCAGCAGTTTTCCACGAAGGACAGGGCGATTCTCTGAAGCTTTCTTT,CASSFPRRTGRFSEAFF
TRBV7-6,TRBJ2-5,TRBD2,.,TGTGCCAGCAGCTTAGACGTGACTAGCGGGGGGAGCCCCTTTCAAGAGACCCAGTACTTC,CASSLDVTSGGSPFQETQYF
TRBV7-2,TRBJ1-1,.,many,TGTGCCAGCAGCCTGGTAGGGTACACTGAAGCTTTCTTT,CASSLVGYTEAFF
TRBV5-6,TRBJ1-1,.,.,TGTGCCAGCAGCCATGCAGACACTGAAGCTTTCTTT,CASSHADTEAFF
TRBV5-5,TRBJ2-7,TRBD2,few,TGTGCCAGCAGCTTACCTTCGACTAGCGGGGGGATCGAGCAGTACTTC,CASSLPSTSGGIEQYF
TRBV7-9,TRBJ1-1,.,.,TGTGCCAGCAGCTTCCGGGGGCGAGGTAAGAACACTGAAGCTTTCTTT,CASSFRGRGKNTEAFF
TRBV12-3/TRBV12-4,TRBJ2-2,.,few,TGTGCCAGCAGTTTAACCTCCACCGGGGAGCTGTTTTTT,CASSLTSTGELFF
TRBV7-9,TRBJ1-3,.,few,TGTGCCAGCAGCCTACCAGGGTTCGGAGGAAACACCATATATTTT,CASSLPGFGGNTIYF
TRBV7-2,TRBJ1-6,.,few,TGTGCCAGCAGCTTTGAGCGGCAGAGGAATTCACCCCTCCACTTT,CASSFERQRNSPLHF
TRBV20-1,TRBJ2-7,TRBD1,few,TGCAGTGCTAGCCGGGACAGGGGCTACGAGCAGTACTTC,CSASRDRGYEQYF
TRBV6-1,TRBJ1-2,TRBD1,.,TGTGCCAGCAGTTCGAACAGGGGGGATGGCTACACCTTC,CASSSNRGDGYTF
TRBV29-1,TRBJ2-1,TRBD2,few,TGCAGCGTTGTCGGGACTAGCAGCCCCTACAATGAGCAGTTCTTC,CSVVGTSSPYNEQFF